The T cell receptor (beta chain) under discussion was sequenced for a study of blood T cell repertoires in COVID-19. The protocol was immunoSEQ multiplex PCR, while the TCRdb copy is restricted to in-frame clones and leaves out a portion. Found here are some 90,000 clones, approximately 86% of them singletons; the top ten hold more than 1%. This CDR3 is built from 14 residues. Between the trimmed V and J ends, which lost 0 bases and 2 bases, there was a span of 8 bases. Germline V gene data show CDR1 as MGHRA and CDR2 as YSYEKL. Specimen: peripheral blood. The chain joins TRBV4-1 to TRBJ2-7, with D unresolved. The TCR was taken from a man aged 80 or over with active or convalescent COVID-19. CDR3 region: CASSQDYNTYEQYF. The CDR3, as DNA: TGCGCCAGCAGCCAAGATTACAACACCTACGAGCAGTACTTC.